The 2 T cell receptor beta chains presented below share a single source sample, sequenced in a study of T cells after yellow fever vaccination. Using its own MiXCR run on the 5' RACE reads, TCRdb lists one record per CDR3 protein. The data hold 250,000 or so distinct CDR3 sequences, with approximately 3.5% observed a single time. The sample in question was PBMCs, obtained 15 days after the yellow fever booster vaccination. These receptors all stem from a man younger than 35 who received the YFV17D yellow fever vaccine.

The sample holds many counts of this clonotype. The genes are TRBV6-5 and TRBJ2-3; no firm D call. V lost 0 bases, J lost 5 bases, and 12 bases lay in between. Germline V gene data show CDR1 as MNHEY and CDR2 as SVGAGI. The CDR3 covers 15 residues. For the CDR3, the DNA is TGTGCCAGCAGTTACTCGGGGAAGTTCCGAGATACGCAGTATTTT. The encoded protein is CASSYSGKFRDTQYF.

This clonotype has at least ten counts. V gene TRBV28 combines with J gene TRBJ2-1, with D uncertain. The germline gives CDR1 MDHEN, CDR2 SYDVKM. This CDR3 has 12 amino acids. V lost 1 base, J lost 8 bases, and 6 bases lay in between. CDR3 DNA sequence: TGTGCCAGCAGTTTATCTGGACATGAGCAGTTCTTC. Protein product: CASSLSGHEQFF.